These T cell receptor beta chains were read from a single sample in a study of cytomegalovirus exposure and HLA in healthy donors. Sequencing was performed with immunoSEQ multiplex PCR; in TCRdb, only in-frame clones are kept and a portion is missing. The repertoire holds approximately 100,000 clones, with approximately 73% as singletons. The sequencing input was PBMCs. The receptors were sampled from a woman aged 45-59 years in good health and CMV-seropositive. Each CDR3 is given with its conserved first and last residue. Fields, in order: J gene, V gene, clone size, D gene, CDR3 protein, CDR3 DNA. The D gene is left open where the match is weak. Only some rows state a clone size, as once, few, many or a class for expanded clones.

>TRBJ2-5|TRBV5-6|once|-
CASSSQQGLQETQYF
TGTGCCAGCAGCTCCCAACAGGGCCTCCAAGAGACCCAGTACTTC
>TRBJ2-7|TRBV7-9|-|TRBD1
CATQGTATYEQYF
TGTGCCACCCAGGGGACAGCAACCTACGAGCAGTACTTC
>TRBJ1-2|TRBV2|-|-
CATHQAGYTF
TGTGCCACCCACCAGGCTGGCTACACCTTC
>TRBJ2-3|TRBV18|once|TRBD2
CASSPPGTAGGLSTDTQYF
TGTGCCAGCTCACCTCCGGGGACGGCGGGGGGTCTCAGCACAGATACGCAGTATTTT
>TRBJ1-1|TRBV12-5|-|TRBD1
CASGLVRDSEAFF
TGTGCTAGTGGTTTGGTAAGGGACAGTGAAGCTTTCTTT
>TRBJ2-2|TRBV18|once|TRBD2
CASSRASGTGELFF
TGTGCCAGCTCCCGCGCTAGCGGCACCGGGGAGCTGTTTTTT
>TRBJ2-7|TRBV30|-|TRBD1
CAWAGGYEQYF
TGTGCCTGGGCAGGGGGCTACGAGCAGTACTTC
>TRBJ2-2|TRBV6-6|-|-
CASIPGSPTGELFF
TGTGCCAGCATCCCAGGCAGTCCCACCGGGGAGCTGTTTTTT
>TRBJ1-1|TRBV27|-|TRBD1
CASRWTGLEEAEAFF
TGTGCCAGCAGATGGACAGGGTTGGAGGAAGCTGAAGCTTTCTTT
>TRBJ2-2|TRBV29-1|-|-
CSVGFVGGGTGELFF
TGCAGCGTTGGGTTCGTGGGAGGGGGCACCGGGGAGCTGTTTTTT
>TRBJ1-5|TRBV30|-|-
CAWSVMEYQPQHF
TGTGCCTGGAGTGTAATGGAGTATCAGCCCCAGCATTTT
>TRBJ1-1|TRBV7-2|-|-
CASSLSGVLEWGAFF
TGTGCCAGCAGCCTTTCCGGGGTCCTCGAATGGGGAGCTTTCTTT
>TRBJ2-1|TRBV5-1|-|TRBD1
CASSLPPGQGAYEQFF
TGCGCCAGCAGCTTGCCACCCGGACAGGGGGCCTATGAGCAGTTCTTC
>TRBJ2-5|TRBV7-6|-|-
CASSLVSDREYQETQYF
TGTGCCAGCAGCTTAGTGAGCGACAGAGAGTACCAAGAGACCCAGTACTTC
>TRBJ2-1|TRBV9|-|TRBD2
CASSDRTSGRAFEQFF
TGTGCCAGCAGCGACAGGACTAGCGGGAGGGCCTTTGAGCAGTTCTTC
>TRBJ1-2|TRBV7-9|-|-
CSSREMRSDGYTF
TGTTCCAGCAGAGAAATGCGCTCTGATGGCTACACCTTC
>TRBJ2-7|TRBV10-1|-|TRBD1
CASSDLGTAWEMDEQYF
TGCGCCAGCAGTGACCTCGGGACAGCCTGGGAGATGGACGAGCAGTACTTC
>TRBJ2-5|TRBV7-3|once|-
CPPGESLQETQYF
TGTCCCCCCGGGGAGTCTCTCCAAGAGACCCAGTACTTC
>TRBJ2-1|TRBV6-4|-|TRBD2
CASSTLAGGRNEQFF
TGTGCCAGCAGCACCCTAGCGGGGGGGCGGAATGAGCAGTTCTTC
>TRBJ2-2|TRBV9|-|TRBD2
CASSVATSGDTGELFF
TGTGCCAGCAGCGTAGCTACTAGCGGGGACACCGGGGAGCTGTTTTTT
>TRBJ2-5|TRBV7-6|-|TRBD1
CASSRRGGLERETQYF
TGTGCCAGCAGCCGCCGAGGGGGCTTGGAAAGGGAGACCCAGTACTTC
>TRBJ2-7|TRBV30|-|TRBD2
CAWRGLAGLYEQYF
TGTGCCTGGAGAGGACTAGCGGGTCTTTACGAGCAGTACTTC